These T cell receptor beta chains were read from a single sample in a study of blood T cell repertoires in COVID-19. Clones were read by immunoSEQ multiplex PCR, and TCRdb kept only the in-frame ones, dropping some. Of over 130,000 clones in the sample, less than 90% were seen once. The specimen was peripheral blood. These receptors were obtained from a man aged 30 to 39 with COVID-19, enrolled during active disease. CDR3s include the opening cysteine and the closing phenylalanine or tryptophan. A D gene is named only where the DNA matches it firmly. The listing skips clone size in some rows; elsewhere it reads once, few, many or a size class.

DNA | CDR3 | V | size | J | D
TGTGCCAGCAGTACTAGCGGTCTCGACATTCAGTACTTC | CASSTSGLDIQYF | TRBV6-6 | . | TRBJ2-4 | TRBD2
TGTGCCAGCAAGACTGAGAACACCGGGGAGCTGTTTTTT | CASKTENTGELFF | TRBV7-8 | . | TRBJ2-2 | .
TGTGCCAGCAGCCGTCGGACAGGGGTGACCACCGGGGAGCTGTTTTTT | CASSRRTGVTTGELFF | TRBV11-3 | . | TRBJ2-2 | TRBD1
TGTGCCAGCAGAGGGACAGGACGAGAGACCCAGTACTTC | CASRGTGRETQYF | TRBV28 | . | TRBJ2-5 | TRBD1
TGTGCCAGCAGCGTAGCGGGGATGGCAGCAGATACGCAGTATTTT | CASSVAGMAADTQYF | TRBV9 | once | TRBJ2-3 | .
TGTGCCACCAGTGATTCGGGAGGGACAATTGGCTACGAGCAGTACTTC | CATSDSGGTIGYEQYF | TRBV24-1 | . | TRBJ2-7 | TRBD2
TGTGCCAGCAGTGAACCGGGACAGGGATACGAGCAGTACTTC | CASSEPGQGYEQYF | TRBV6-1 | once | TRBJ2-7 | TRBD1
TGTGCCAGCTCACCTGTACAGGGGCGGGCAGATACGCAGTATTTT | CASSPVQGRADTQYF | TRBV18 | . | TRBJ2-3 | TRBD1
TGTGCCAGCAGCCGAGGGGCGGGAGGGTCCTACAATGAGCAGTTCTTC | CASSRGAGGSYNEQFF | TRBV2 | . | TRBJ2-1 | TRBD2
TGTGCCAGCTCATCAACAGAAACAGGGGGTCAGAATGAAAAACTGTTTTTT | CASSSTETGGQNEKLFF | TRBV18 | . | TRBJ1-4 | TRBD1
TGCGCCAGCAGCTTGGAAGCTGGTGGCGGTGGCTACACCTTC | CASSLEAGGGGYTF | TRBV5-1 | . | TRBJ1-2 | .
TGTGCCAGCAGTACCCACCGCTACTCCTACAATGAGCAGTTCTTC | CASSTHRYSYNEQFF | TRBV11-2 | . | TRBJ2-1 | .
TGTGCCAGCAGGTTGACAGGGGGCATGGGGTCTTACAATGAGCAGTTCTTC | CASRLTGGMGSYNEQFF | TRBV27 | . | TRBJ2-1 | TRBD1
TGTGCCATCAGTGGCGGCGGACTCTCCTACAATGAGCAGTTCTTC | CAISGGGLSYNEQFF | TRBV10-3 | . | TRBJ2-1 | .
TGTGCCAGCAGTCGCCGGGACTCCGGTTCCGGGGAGCTGTTTTTT | CASSRRDSGSGELFF | TRBV11-2 | . | TRBJ2-2 | .
TGTGCCAGCAGCCCAAGTCCGGGCTACGAGCAGTACTTC | CASSPSPGYEQYF | TRBV14 | . | TRBJ2-7 | .
TGCGCCAGCAGGCTAGCGGAATCCTACGAGCAGTACTTC | CASRLAESYEQYF | TRBV5-1 | . | TRBJ2-7 | TRBD2
TGTGCCAGCAGCTTAGATGACAGGCCCACAGATACGCAGTATTTT | CASSLDDRPTDTQYF | TRBV27 | . | TRBJ2-3 | .
TGTGCCAGCAGCTTGGTGAGCGGGAGTGCGACCGGGGAGCTGTTTTTT | CASSLVSGSATGELFF | TRBV5-5 | . | TRBJ2-2 | TRBD2
TGTGCCGCGAAAAACAGGGACCTTAACTATGGCTACACCTTC | CAAKNRDLNYGYTF | TRBV6-5 | . | TRBJ1-2 | .
TGTGCCAGCATCCCTATAGCGGGAGGGCCGGATACGCAGTATTTT | CASIPIAGGPDTQYF | TRBV7-2 | . | TRBJ2-3 | TRBD2
TGTGCCAGCAGTGACTCGACTAGCGGGAACAATGAGCAGTTCTTC | CASSDSTSGNNEQFF | TRBV6-4 | many | TRBJ2-1 | TRBD2
TGCGCCAGCAGCAGGACAGCTTCTGGAAACACCATATATTTT | CASSRTASGNTIYF | TRBV5-1 | . | TRBJ1-3 | .
TGCGCCAGCAGCTTGACCGGAGGGGCCTATGGCTACACCTTC | CASSLTGGAYGYTF | TRBV5-1 | . | TRBJ1-2 | .
TGTGCCAGCAGCAGCATACAGGGGAATGGGAGCAATCAGCCCCAGCATTTT | CASSSIQGNGSNQPQHF | TRBV5-6 | few | TRBJ1-5 | TRBD1
TGTGCCAGCAGCTTGGGACAGGGGACCTACGAGCAGTACTTC | CASSLGQGTYEQYF | TRBV28 | . | TRBJ2-7 | TRBD1
TGTGCCAGCAGTTCCACGGGACAGGTCCCCGGAAACACCATATATTTT | CASSSTGQVPGNTIYF | TRBV6-5 | once | TRBJ1-3 | TRBD1
TGTGCCAGTAGTATAGGGCGGATGGGAGACTACGAGCAGTACTTC | CASSIGRMGDYEQYF | TRBV19 | . | TRBJ2-7 | .
TGTGCCACCAGCAGAGCTCGGGTACTCCAGCCCCAGCATTTT | CATSRARVLQPQHF | TRBV15 | . | TRBJ1-5 | .